This T cell receptor beta chain is drawn from a study of cytomegalovirus exposure and HLA in healthy donors. Turning to the study itself: Unique TCRs from HLA-typed donors, some 85 million of them, were held in an early data release. Study-wide results and limits: In a later analysis, the majority of CMV-associated beta chains seemingly showed HLA restriction. In a later analysis, a missense DCLRE1C variant was linked to TCR beta V- and J-gene trimming.

As regards this clone: The antigen remains unidentified.

With 1 base clipped from V and 0 bases from J, the junction kept 11 bases outside the gene matches. The germline V gene encodes CDR1 SGHTS and CDR2 YDEGEE. The CDR3 totals 18 residues. The PCR made use of 60 Vbeta and 13 Jbeta primers. Assay used: immunoSEQ multiplex PCR; TCRdb lists only in-frame clones, some missing. Among around 68,000 clones listed, approximately 83% were seen once. This cohort consisted of healthy bone marrow donors. The genes are TRBV5-8 and TRBJ2-3; TRBD1 matches at 7 bases. The sequence derives from a female donor in good health and CMV-seronegative. Sequencing used PBMCs. The CDR3 loop is CASSLRAQTGPSTDTQYF. The CDR3 DNA sequence: TGTGCCAGCAGCTTGCGGGCACAGACAGGGCCTAGCACAGATACGCAGTATTTT.